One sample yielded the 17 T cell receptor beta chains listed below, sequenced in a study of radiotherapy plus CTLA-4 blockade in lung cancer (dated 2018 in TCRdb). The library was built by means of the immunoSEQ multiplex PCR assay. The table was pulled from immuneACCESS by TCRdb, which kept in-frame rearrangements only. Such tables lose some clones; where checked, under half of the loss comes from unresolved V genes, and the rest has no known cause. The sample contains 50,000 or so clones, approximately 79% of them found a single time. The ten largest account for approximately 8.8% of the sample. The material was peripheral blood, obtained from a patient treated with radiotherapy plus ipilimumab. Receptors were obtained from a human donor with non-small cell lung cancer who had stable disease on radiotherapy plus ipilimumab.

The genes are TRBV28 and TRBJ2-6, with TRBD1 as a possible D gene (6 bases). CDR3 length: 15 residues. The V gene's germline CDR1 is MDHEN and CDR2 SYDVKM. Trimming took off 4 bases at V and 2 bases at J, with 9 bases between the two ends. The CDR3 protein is CASSSSGAGANVLTF. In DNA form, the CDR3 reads TGTGCCAGCAGTTCGTCAGGGGCTGGGGCCAACGTCCTGACTTTC.

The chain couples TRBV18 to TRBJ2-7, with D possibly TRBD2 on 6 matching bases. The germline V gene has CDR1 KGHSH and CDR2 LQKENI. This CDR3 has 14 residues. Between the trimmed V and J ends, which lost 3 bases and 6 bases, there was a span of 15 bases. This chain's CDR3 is CASSPRRDYGEQYV. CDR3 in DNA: TGTGCCAGCTCACCCCGGCGGGATTACGGCGAGCAGTACGTC.

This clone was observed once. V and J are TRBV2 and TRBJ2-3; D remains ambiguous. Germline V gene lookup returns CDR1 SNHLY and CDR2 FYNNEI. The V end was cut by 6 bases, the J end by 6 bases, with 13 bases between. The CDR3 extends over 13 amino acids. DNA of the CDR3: TGTGCCAGCAGCGTTGGCGGTGGGGATACGCAGTATTTT. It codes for CASSVGGGDTQYF.

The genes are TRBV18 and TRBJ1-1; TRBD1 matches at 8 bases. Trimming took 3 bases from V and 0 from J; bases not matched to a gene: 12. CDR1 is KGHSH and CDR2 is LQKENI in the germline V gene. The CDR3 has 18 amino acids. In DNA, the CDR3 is TGTGCCAGCTCACCGAGATCGGACAGGGAGCCTATGAACACTGAAGCTTTCTTT. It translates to CASSPRSDREPMNTEAFF.

CDR3 in amino acids: CASTEAGGITEAFF. In nucleotides, the CDR3 is TGTGCCAGCACCGAGGCAGGGGGAATCACTGAAGCTTTCTTT. The chain links TRBV6-1 to TRBJ1-1, with TRBD1 matching over 7 bases. Germline-derived CDR1 and CDR2 are MNHNS and SASEGT. V lost 7 bases to trimming and J lost 4 bases; unmatched junction nucleotides: 9. This CDR3 region has 14 residues.

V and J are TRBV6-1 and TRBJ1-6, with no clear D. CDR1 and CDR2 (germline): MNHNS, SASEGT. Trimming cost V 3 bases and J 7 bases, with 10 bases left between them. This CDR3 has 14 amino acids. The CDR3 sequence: CASSDESENSPLHF. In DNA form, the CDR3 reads TGTGCCAGCAGTGACGAGAGCGAGAATTCACCCCTCCACTTT.

DNA for the CDR3: TGTGCCAGCAGACTGGGCCAGTCGAAGATGGAAGCTTTCTTT. Its protein product is CASRLGQSKMEAFF. V and J are TRBV7-8 and TRBJ1-1, with D unresolved. Germline CDR1 reads SGHVS; CDR2 reads FQNEAQ. The length of the CDR3 is 14 residues. Trimming shortened V by 6 bases and J by 8 bases, and 19 bases separated the two germline ends. Complete variable domain (other parts from reference TRBV7-8 and TRBJ1-1): GAGVSQSPRYKVAKRGQDVALRCDPISGHVSLFWYQQALGQGPEFLTYFQNEAQLDKSGLPSDRFFAERPEGSVSTLKIQRTQQEDSAVYLCASRLGQSKMEAFFGQGTRLTVV.

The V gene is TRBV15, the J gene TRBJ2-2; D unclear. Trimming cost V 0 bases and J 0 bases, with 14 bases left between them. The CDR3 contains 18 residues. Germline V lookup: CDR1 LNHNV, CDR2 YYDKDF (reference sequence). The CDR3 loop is CATSRDHVTVTNTGELFF. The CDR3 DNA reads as TGTGCCACCAGCAGAGATCACGTGACGGTTACGAACACCGGGGAGCTGTTTTTT.

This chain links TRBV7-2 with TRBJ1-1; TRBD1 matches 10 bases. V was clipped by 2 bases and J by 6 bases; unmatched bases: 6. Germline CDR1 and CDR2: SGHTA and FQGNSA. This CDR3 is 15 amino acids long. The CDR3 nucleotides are TGTGCCAGCAGCTTATACACCGGGACAGGGGCTGAAGCTTTCTTT. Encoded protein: CASSLYTGTGAEAFF.

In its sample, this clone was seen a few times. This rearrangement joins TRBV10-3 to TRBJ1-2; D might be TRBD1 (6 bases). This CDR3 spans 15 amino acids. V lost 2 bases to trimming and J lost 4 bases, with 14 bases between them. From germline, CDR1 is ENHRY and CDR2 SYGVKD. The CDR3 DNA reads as TGTGCCATCAGTGAGACAGGGAAGGAGGGCTATGGCTACACCTTC. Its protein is CAISETGKEGYGYTF.

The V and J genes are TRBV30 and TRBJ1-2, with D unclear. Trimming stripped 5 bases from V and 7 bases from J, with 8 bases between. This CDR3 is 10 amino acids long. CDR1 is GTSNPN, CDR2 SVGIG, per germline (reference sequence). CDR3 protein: CAWERAGYTF. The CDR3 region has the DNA TGTGCCTGGGAAAGAGCTGGCTACACCTTC.

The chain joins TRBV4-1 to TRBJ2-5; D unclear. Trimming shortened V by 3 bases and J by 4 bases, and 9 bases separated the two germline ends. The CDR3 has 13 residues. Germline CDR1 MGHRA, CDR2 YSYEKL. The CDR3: CASSHTVTETQYF. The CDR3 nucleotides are TGCGCCAGCAGCCACACGGTTACAGAGACCCAGTACTTC.

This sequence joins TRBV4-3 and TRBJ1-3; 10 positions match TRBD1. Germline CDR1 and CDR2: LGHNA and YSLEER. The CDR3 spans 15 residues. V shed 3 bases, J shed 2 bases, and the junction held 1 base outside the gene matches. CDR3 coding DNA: TGCGCCAGCAGCCAGGGACAGGGGCCTGGAAACACCATATATTTT. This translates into CASSQGQGPGNTIYF.

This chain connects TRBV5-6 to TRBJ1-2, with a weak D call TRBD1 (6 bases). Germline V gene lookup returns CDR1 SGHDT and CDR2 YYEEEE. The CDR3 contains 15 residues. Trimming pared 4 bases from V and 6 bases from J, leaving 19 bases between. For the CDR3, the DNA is TGTGCCAGCAGCCGTTGGGGGACAACAGCGGATGGCTACACCTTC. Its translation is CASSRWGTTADGYTF.

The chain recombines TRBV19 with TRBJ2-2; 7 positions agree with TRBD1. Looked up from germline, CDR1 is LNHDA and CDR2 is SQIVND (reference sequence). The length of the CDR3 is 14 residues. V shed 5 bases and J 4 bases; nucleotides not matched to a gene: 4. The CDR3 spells CASSQQGLTGELFF. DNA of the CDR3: TGTGCCAGTAGTCAACAGGGGCTCACCGGGGAGCTGTTTTTT.

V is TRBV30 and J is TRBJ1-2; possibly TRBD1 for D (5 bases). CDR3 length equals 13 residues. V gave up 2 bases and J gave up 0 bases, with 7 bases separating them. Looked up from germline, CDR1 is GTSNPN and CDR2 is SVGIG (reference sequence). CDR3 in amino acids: CAWSRDANYGYTF. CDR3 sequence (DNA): TGTGCCTGGAGTCGGGACGCTAACTATGGCTACACCTTC.

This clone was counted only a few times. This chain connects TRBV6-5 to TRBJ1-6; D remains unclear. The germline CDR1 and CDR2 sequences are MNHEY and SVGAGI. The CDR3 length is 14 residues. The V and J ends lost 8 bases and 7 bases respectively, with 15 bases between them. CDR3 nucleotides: TGTGCCAGCTCCGAACAGAAGGGCAATTCACCCCTCCACTTT. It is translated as CASSEQKGNSPLHF.